This entry is about one TCR beta chain. The target antigen is unknown. The V end was cut by 6 bases, the J end by 5 bases, with 8 bases between. The germline gives CDR1 MNHNS, CDR2 SASEGT. The CDR3 covers 13 residues. This sample was taken from a study of CD8+ T cells in alopecia areata. About the study: Treated patients took oral tofacitinib at 5 to 10 mg twice daily. General study points: Persistence in scalp and blood during tofacitinib was observed for many expanded lesional clones.

RNA extraction was followed by reverse transcription into cDNA, which acted as the sequencing template. Clones were sequenced by immunoSEQ multiplex PCR, and TCRdb holds only the in-frame ones, with some missing. Of about 200,000 clones in the sample, 60% to 70% were seen once. Treatment indicated: oral pan-JAK inhibitor, 5-10 mg twice daily. Specimen: CD4+ T cells sorted from blood, collected at week 4, from a patient treated with tofacitinib. The clonotype was recovered from a human donor with alopecia areata. The chain uses TRBV6-1 and TRBJ1-6; D uncertain. Here the CDR3 reads CASRRVDNSPLHF. Here the CDR3 DNA reads TGTGCCAGCAGGCGCGTGGATAATTCACCCCTCCACTTT.